This T cell receptor (beta chain) was recorded in a study of cytomegalovirus exposure and HLA in healthy donors. PCR primers comprised 60 Vbeta and 13 Jbeta primers. TCRdb's copy holds only in-frame clones and misses some; the assay was immunoSEQ multiplex PCR. The sample includes around 170,000 clones, over 75% seen only once; the top ten take over 2%. Remarks on this clone: What it recognizes is unknown.

Findings of the study overall: As a later analysis showed, a missense DCLRE1C variant was linked to trimming of TCR beta V- and J-genes. In vitro checks showed that a few CMV-associated chains really do target CMV antigens. The study put 150 to 200 TCR beta chains on its list as cytomegalovirus-associated.

The TCR sequence derives from a man in his 60s in good health and CMV-seronegative. Sequencing was performed on PBMCs.

CDR3 in DNA: TGCGCCAGCAGCTCTGGGACAGGGGATGGGGAGACCCAGTACTTC. Amino acid sequence: CASSSGTGDGETQYF. The V gene is TRBV5-1, the J gene TRBJ2-5; 10 bases are shared with TRBD1. Germline V gene data show CDR1 as SGHRS and CDR2 as YFSETQ. The CDR3 length is 15 residues. Unmatched junction bases numbered 7, after V lost 3 bases and J lost 5 bases.